Listed below are T cell receptor beta chains from one sample, sequenced in a study of metastatic and nonmetastatic thyroid tumors. TCRdb redid the clone calls on the PCR reads using MiXCR. Of some 11,000 clones listed, 32% are singletons. The sample consisted of tumor tissue. The source is a female donor with papillary thyroid cancer or a benign thyroid nodule (not recorded which). Some clones in this sample may be carry-over from other donors' samples. The CDR3 runs from the conserved cysteine through the conserved F or W. The order of the fields is D gene, V gene, J gene, clone size, CDR3 DNA, CDR3 protein. The D gene is left open where the match is weak. Only some rows state a clone size, as once, few, many or a class for expanded clones.

d_call: NA; v_call: TRBV5-1; j_call: TRBJ2-3; clone_size: NA; cdr3_nt: TGCGCCAGCCGGAGAAGACCCACAGATACGCAGTATTTT; cdr3_aa: CASRRRPTDTQYF
d_call: TRBD2; v_call: TRBV20-1; j_call: TRBJ2-1; clone_size: NA; cdr3_nt: TGCAGTGCTAGCCCCGGGACTAGCGGGAGAACCAGAGGCAATGAGCAGTTCTTC; cdr3_aa: CSASPGTSGRTRGNEQFF
d_call: TRBD1; v_call: TRBV12-5; j_call: TRBJ1-5; clone_size: few; cdr3_nt: TGTGCTAGTGGCCAAGGGACAGGGGGCAACAATCAGCCCCAGCATTTT; cdr3_aa: CASGQGTGGNNQPQHF
d_call: TRBD1; v_call: TRBV6-1; j_call: TRBJ2-7; clone_size: NA; cdr3_nt: TGTGCCAGCAGCCGGGACAGGTCGGGCTACGAGCAGTACTTC; cdr3_aa: CASSRDRSGYEQYF
d_call: NA; v_call: TRBV3-1; j_call: TRBJ2-1; clone_size: NA; cdr3_nt: TGTGCCAGCAGCCAGTCAGGGATCTACAATGAGCAGTTCTTC; cdr3_aa: CASSQSGIYNEQFF
d_call: NA; v_call: TRBV5-1; j_call: TRBJ1-2; clone_size: NA; cdr3_nt: TGCGCCAGCAGCTTGGACGGAAAGGGCTACACCTTC; cdr3_aa: CASSLDGKGYTF
d_call: TRBD2; v_call: TRBV11-2; j_call: TRBJ2-7; clone_size: NA; cdr3_nt: TGTGCCAGCAGCACTACCAGCGGGGGGGCCTCCTACGAGCAGTACTTC; cdr3_aa: CASSTTSGGASYEQYF
d_call: NA; v_call: TRBV4-2; j_call: TRBJ2-1; clone_size: NA; cdr3_nt: TGTGCCAGCAGCCAACCCCTCGTAGACAATGAGCAGTTCTTC; cdr3_aa: CASSQPLVDNEQFF
d_call: NA; v_call: TRBV7-6; j_call: TRBJ1-4; clone_size: many; cdr3_nt: TGTGCCAGCAGCTTAACGGGACAAACCGTTGCAACTAATGAAAAACTGTTTTTT; cdr3_aa: CASSLTGQTVATNEKLFF
d_call: NA; v_call: TRBV20-1; j_call: TRBJ1-1; clone_size: many; cdr3_nt: TGCAGTGGAAGGGGAGGGGTGAACACTGAAGCTTTCTTT; cdr3_aa: CSGRGGVNTEAFF
d_call: NA; v_call: TRBV11-2; j_call: TRBJ2-1; clone_size: medium-sized; cdr3_nt: TGTGCCAGCAGCCCAGGGGCGGGGACACACAATGAGCAGTTCTTC; cdr3_aa: CASSPGAGTHNEQFF
d_call: NA; v_call: TRBV20-1; j_call: TRBJ1-1; clone_size: large; cdr3_nt: TGCAGTGCTAGAGATGGTTTGGGGAGAACAGCTGAAGCTTTCTTT; cdr3_aa: CSARDGLGRTAEAFF
d_call: TRBD1; v_call: TRBV5-1; j_call: TRBJ1-2; clone_size: medium-sized; cdr3_nt: TGCGCCAGCAGCAGTGGCCCCGGACAGGTGACTAATGGCTACACCTTC; cdr3_aa: CASSSGPGQVTNGYTF
d_call: TRBD2; v_call: TRBV7-2; j_call: TRBJ2-1; clone_size: many; cdr3_nt: TGTGCCAGCAGCTTAAGGTGGGAGGGCGCTGAGCAGTTCTTC; cdr3_aa: CASSLRWEGAEQFF
d_call: TRBD1; v_call: TRBV20-1; j_call: TRBJ1-5; clone_size: NA; cdr3_nt: TGCAGTGCCTTCAGGACAGGGGATCAGCCCCAGCATTTT; cdr3_aa: CSAFRTGDQPQHF
d_call: TRBD2; v_call: TRBV12-3/TRBV12-4; j_call: TRBJ2-3; clone_size: medium-sized; cdr3_nt: TGTGCCAGCAGTCCACGCATGACTAGCGGGGGGGAGAGAGATACGCAGTATTTT; cdr3_aa: CASSPRMTSGGERDTQYF
d_call: TRBD2; v_call: TRBV28; j_call: TRBJ2-7; clone_size: few; cdr3_nt: TGTGCCAGCATGGGTATAGGGACTAGCTCCTCCTACGAGCAGTACTTC; cdr3_aa: CASMGIGTSSSYEQYF
d_call: NA; v_call: TRBV12-3/TRBV12-4; j_call: TRBJ2-7; clone_size: few; cdr3_nt: TGTGCCAGCAGTCCTATCGAAAGGGAGAACAGGTACGAGCAGTACTTC; cdr3_aa: CASSPIERENRYEQYF
d_call: NA; v_call: TRBV5-5; j_call: TRBJ2-7; clone_size: medium-sized; cdr3_nt: TGTGCCAGCAGCTTGGATTTTGGGGGCGAGCAGTACTTC; cdr3_aa: CASSLDFGGEQYF
d_call: TRBD1; v_call: TRBV6-1; j_call: TRBJ1-2; clone_size: few; cdr3_nt: TGTGCCAGCAGTTCACCACAGGGGGCCTATGGCTACACCTTC; cdr3_aa: CASSSPQGAYGYTF
d_call: TRBD2; v_call: TRBV20-1; j_call: TRBJ2-1; clone_size: hyperexpanded; cdr3_nt: TGCAGTGCTAGAGATCTAAATAGCGGGGGCTCCTACAATGAGCAGTTCTTC; cdr3_aa: CSARDLNSGGSYNEQFF
d_call: TRBD2; v_call: TRBV28; j_call: TRBJ2-7; clone_size: few; cdr3_nt: TGTGCCAGCAGTTCGACCGGGACTAGCAACGAGCAGTACTTC; cdr3_aa: CASSSTGTSNEQYF
d_call: NA; v_call: TRBV20-1; j_call: TRBJ2-4; clone_size: many; cdr3_nt: TGCAGTGCTATTTCACCTCTGAAGCTTCAGTACTTC; cdr3_aa: CSAISPLKLQYF
d_call: NA; v_call: TRBV6-1; j_call: TRBJ2-7; clone_size: NA; cdr3_nt: TGTGCCAGCAGTGAAATGTGGTCCGAGCAGTACTTC; cdr3_aa: CASSEMWSEQYF
d_call: TRBD2; v_call: TRBV4-3; j_call: TRBJ2-3; clone_size: medium-sized; cdr3_nt: TGCGCCAGCAGCCAAGACCTCTCGGGGGGAGGAGTGGCAGATACGCAGTATTTT; cdr3_aa: CASSQDLSGGGVADTQYF
d_call: TRBD2; v_call: TRBV19; j_call: TRBJ2-7; clone_size: medium-sized; cdr3_nt: TGTGCCAGTTCCCTAGCGGGAGGTTCCTCCTACGAGCAGTACTTC; cdr3_aa: CASSLAGGSSYEQYF
d_call: TRBD2; v_call: TRBV19; j_call: TRBJ2-7; clone_size: NA; cdr3_nt: TGTGCCAGTAGTACCGGGACTAGCGGAGAGCAGTACTTC; cdr3_aa: CASSTGTSGEQYF
d_call: NA; v_call: TRBV7-9; j_call: TRBJ2-1; clone_size: many; cdr3_nt: TGTGCCAGCAGCACGCGCTTGGCAAATGAGCAGTTCTTC; cdr3_aa: CASSTRLANEQFF
d_call: NA; v_call: TRBV28; j_call: TRBJ1-3; clone_size: few; cdr3_nt: TGTGCCAGCAGTACTAACACCTTGAGCTCTGGAAACACCATATATTTT; cdr3_aa: CASSTNTLSSGNTIYF
d_call: NA; v_call: TRBV5-1; j_call: TRBJ2-7; clone_size: once; cdr3_nt: TGTGCCAGCAGCTTCGAGTGTCACTACGAGCAGTACTTC; cdr3_aa: CASSFECHYEQYF
d_call: NA; v_call: TRBV2; j_call: TRBJ1-1; clone_size: NA; cdr3_nt: TGTGCCAGCAGTGACAACTTATCGAACACTGAAGCTTTCTTT; cdr3_aa: CASSDNLSNTEAFF
d_call: TRBD2; v_call: TRBV3-1; j_call: TRBJ2-1; clone_size: many; cdr3_nt: TGTGCCAGCAGCCCCGGACTAGCGGGGGTGAATGAGCAGTTCTTC; cdr3_aa: CASSPGLAGVNEQFF
d_call: NA; v_call: TRBV6-1; j_call: TRBJ2-7; clone_size: few; cdr3_nt: TGTGCCAGCATCCAAAACGCAGGATGGAGCTCCTACGAGCAGTACTTC; cdr3_aa: CASIQNAGWSSYEQYF
d_call: NA; v_call: TRBV12-3/TRBV12-4; j_call: TRBJ1-1; clone_size: NA; cdr3_nt: TGTGCCAGCACTCTAGGAGGTCTGGGGGACACTGAAGCTTTCTTT; cdr3_aa: CASTLGGLGDTEAFF
d_call: NA; v_call: TRBV20-1; j_call: TRBJ2-7; clone_size: NA; cdr3_nt: TGCAGTGCGTGGGACGTCTACTCCTACGAGCAGTACTTC; cdr3_aa: CSAWDVYSYEQYF
d_call: NA; v_call: TRBV29-1; j_call: TRBJ2-7; clone_size: medium-sized; cdr3_nt: TGCAGCGCCAAGGGGGGACTCGGGGACGAGCAGTACTTC; cdr3_aa: CSAKGGLGDEQYF
d_call: TRBD1; v_call: TRBV20-1; j_call: TRBJ2-7; clone_size: NA; cdr3_nt: TGCAGTGCCTTACAGGGGGCCTCCTACGAGCAGTACTTC; cdr3_aa: CSALQGASYEQYF
d_call: TRBD2; v_call: TRBV29-1; j_call: TRBJ2-5; clone_size: many; cdr3_nt: TGCAGCGTTTGGGTAGCGGGGGGCGCAGAGACCCAGTACTTC; cdr3_aa: CSVWVAGGAETQYF
d_call: NA; v_call: TRBV15; j_call: TRBJ2-7; clone_size: few; cdr3_nt: TGTGCCACCAGCAGAGATCAAAGGGGACTCTACGAGCAGTACTTC; cdr3_aa: CATSRDQRGLYEQYF
d_call: NA; v_call: TRBV24-1; j_call: TRBJ2-1; clone_size: few; cdr3_nt: TGTGCCACCAGTGCACTCGCCTCCTACAATGAGCAGTTCTTC; cdr3_aa: CATSALASYNEQFF
d_call: TRBD2; v_call: TRBV7-3; j_call: TRBJ2-1; clone_size: NA; cdr3_nt: TGTGCCAGCAGCTTAAATTACGGGGGGACCTACAATGAGAAGTTCTTC; cdr3_aa: CASSLNYGGTYNEKFF
d_call: TRBD2; v_call: TRBV7-1; j_call: TRBJ2-6; clone_size: many; cdr3_nt: TGTGCCAGCAGCTCGCAGGCAGGCGGGAGGGCCTCCCCTGGGGCCAACGTCCTGACTTTC; cdr3_aa: CASSSQAGGRASPGANVLTF
d_call: TRBD2; v_call: TRBV6-1; j_call: TRBJ2-1; clone_size: NA; cdr3_nt: TGTGCCAGCAGTGCTCCGGGACTAGCGGCTAATGAGCAGTTCTTC; cdr3_aa: CASSAPGLAANEQFF
d_call: TRBD1; v_call: TRBV20-1; j_call: TRBJ2-7; clone_size: NA; cdr3_nt: TGCAGTGCTAGAGATTGGGACAGGGGTTACGAGCAGTACTTC; cdr3_aa: CSARDWDRGYEQYF
d_call: TRBD2; v_call: TRBV20-1; j_call: TRBJ2-1; clone_size: NA; cdr3_nt: TGCAGTGCTAGTGGTAGCGGGAGGGTGTATGAGCAGTTCTTC; cdr3_aa: CSASGSGRVYEQFF
d_call: TRBD2; v_call: TRBV20-1; j_call: TRBJ2-1; clone_size: NA; cdr3_nt: TGCAGTGCTAGAGATATAGCGACTAGCGGGAGAGTAAGGCAGTTCTTC; cdr3_aa: CSARDIATSGRVRQFF
d_call: TRBD1; v_call: TRBV5-6; j_call: TRBJ2-7; clone_size: NA; cdr3_nt: TGTGCCAGCAGCTTGGCCAGGGGGCGGTACGAGCAGTACTTC; cdr3_aa: CASSLARGRYEQYF
d_call: NA; v_call: TRBV28; j_call: TRBJ2-1; clone_size: medium-sized; cdr3_nt: TGTGCCAGCAGTCTTACAGGGCAGAGGAAGTTCTTC; cdr3_aa: CASSLTGQRKFF
d_call: TRBD2; v_call: TRBV6-1; j_call: TRBJ2-5; clone_size: once; cdr3_nt: TGTGCCAGCAGGGTCAGGGAGGGCCGGCAAGAGACCCAGTACTTC; cdr3_aa: CASRVREGRQETQYF
d_call: TRBD2; v_call: TRBV9; j_call: TRBJ2-1; clone_size: NA; cdr3_nt: TGTGCCAGCAGCAGGACTAGTGGGGAGGGGCAGTTCTTC; cdr3_aa: CASSRTSGEGQFF
d_call: NA; v_call: TRBV4-1; j_call: TRBJ1-1; clone_size: NA; cdr3_nt: TGCGCCAGCAGCCAAGTTGATTGGAACACTGAAGCTTTCTTT; cdr3_aa: CASSQVDWNTEAFF
d_call: NA; v_call: TRBV18; j_call: TRBJ2-5; clone_size: NA; cdr3_nt: TGTGCCAGCTCATTAAACGCGGGACAGCAAGAGACCCAGTACTTC; cdr3_aa: CASSLNAGQQETQYF